Described below is a single TCR beta chain sequence and its context. These data originate in a study of immune evolution from preneoplasia to lung adenocarcinoma. CDR1 and CDR2 from the germline V gene are SQVTM and ANQGSEA. The CDR3 consists of 11 residues. Trimming shortened V by 6 bases and J by 8 bases, and 11 bases separated the two germline ends. Using immunoSEQ multiplex PCR, the repertoire was profiled, and TCRdb retains in-frame clones only, with some absent. Of around 10,000 clones in the sample, roughly 80% are singletons; the top ten hold around 3.3%. This TCR came from an older person with lung adenocarcinoma. The material sequenced was FFPE minimally invasive lung adenocarcinoma tissue. The J gene is TRBJ2-1, the V gene TRBV29-1, with D perhaps matching TRBD1 (5 bases). The CDR3 coding sequence is TGCAGCGTCCAAAGGGGATATGAGCAGTTCTTC. Translation gives CSVQRGYEQFF.